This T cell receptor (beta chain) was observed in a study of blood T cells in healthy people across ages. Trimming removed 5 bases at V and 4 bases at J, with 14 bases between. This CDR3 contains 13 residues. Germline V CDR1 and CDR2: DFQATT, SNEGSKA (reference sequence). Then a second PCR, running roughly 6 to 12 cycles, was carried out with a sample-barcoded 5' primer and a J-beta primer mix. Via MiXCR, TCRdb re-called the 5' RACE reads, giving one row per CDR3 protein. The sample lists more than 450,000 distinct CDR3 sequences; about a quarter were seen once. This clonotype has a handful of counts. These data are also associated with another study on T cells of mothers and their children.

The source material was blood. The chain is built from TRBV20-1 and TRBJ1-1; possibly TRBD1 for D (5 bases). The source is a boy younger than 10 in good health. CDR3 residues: CSAFRDGGTEAFF. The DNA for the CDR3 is TGCAGTGCTTTCAGGGATGGGGGCACTGAAGCTTTCTTT.